This T cell receptor beta chain was documented in a study of T cell responses to AZD1222 COVID-19 vaccine. Study-wide results and limits: Two AZD1222 doses significantly raised spike-specific TCR breadth and depth over controls.

Germline CDR1 MGHRA, CDR2 YSYEKL. The germline V and J ends were trimmed by 3 bases and 5 bases, with 27 bases remaining between them. CDR3 length: 19 amino acids. Assay: immunoSEQ multiplex PCR; the TCRdb copy retains only in-frame clones and omits some. The sample has tens of thousands of clones; around 80% are singletons. Turning to this clone: Its antigen is currently unknown.

The TCR was taken from an adult in good health. This sequence joins TRBV4-1 and TRBJ2-3; tentatively, D is TRBD1 or TRBD2 (5 bases each). This specimen consisted of peripheral blood, obtained on day 0 of AZD1222 vaccination. The CDR3 nucleotides are TGCGCCAGCAGCCACCCGCCCCCCTCCCAGGGACCCTCAGAAGATACGCAGTATTTT. Amino acid sequence: CASSHPPPSQGPSEDTQYF.